This passage covers 11 T cell receptor beta chains from one sample sequenced in a study of cytomegalovirus exposure and HLA in healthy donors (dated 2017 in TCRdb). Libraries were prepared through the immunoSEQ multiplex PCR assay. For the multiplex PCR, a mixture combining 60 forward primers for TCR Vbeta segments and 13 reverse primers for TCR Jbeta segments was used. TCRdb retrieved this table from immuneACCESS and kept in-frame rearrangements only. Not all clones are present; in checked studies, unresolved V genes account for under half, and no reason is known for the remainder. For this sample the table gives more than 140,000 clones, of which about 75% were detected only once. About 3% of the sample is held by the ten biggest clonotypes. Sequencing was carried out using PBMCs. All receptors derive from a middle-aged man in good health and CMV-seronegative.

The chain couples TRBV5-1 to TRBJ2-2; 7 bases are a match to TRBD1. The V and J ends lost 4 bases and 2 bases, in that order; junction bases with no gene match: 8. The CDR3 consists of 16 residues. The germline CDR1 and CDR2 sequences are SGHRS and YFSETQ. This chain's CDR3 is CASSANRGDNTGELFF. In DNA form, the CDR3 reads TGCGCCAGCAGCGCCAACAGGGGCGACAACACCGGGGAGCTGTTTTTT. Full variable domain (remainder filled in from reference TRBV5-1 and TRBJ2-2): KAGVTQTPRYLIKTRGQQVTLSCSPISGHRSVSWYQQTPGQGLQFLFEYFSETQRNKGNFPGRFSGRQFSNSRSEMNVSTLELGDSALYLCASSANRGDNTGELFFGEGSRLTVL.

This clone was detected only a few times. V usage is TRBV10-2 and J usage is TRBJ2-1, with 10 bases aligning to TRBD2. Germline CDR1 reads WSHSY; CDR2 reads SAAADI. This CDR3 is 14 amino acids long. V was pared by 3 bases and J by 9 bases, with 5 bases of the junction left unmatched. CDR3 nucleotide sequence: TGCGCCAGCAGTGATTCTAGCGGGGGAAGTGAGCAGTTCTTC. Protein sequence: CASSDSSGGSEQFF.

V gene TRBV19 combines with J gene TRBJ2-5, with TRBD1 identical over 10 bases. Trimming at V came to 4 bases and at J to 3 bases, leaving 8 bases not matched to a gene. Germline V gene lookup returns CDR1 LNHDA and CDR2 SQIVND (reference sequence). The CDR3 has 16 amino acids. The DNA for the CDR3 is TGTGCCAGTAGTACTCTTGGGACAGGGGATGAAGAGACCCAGTACTTC. Its translation is CASSTLGTGDEETQYF. Drawing the rest from reference TRBV19 and TRBJ2-5, the complete variable domain is DGGITQSPKYLFRKEGQNVTLSCEQNLNHDAMYWYRQDPGQGLRLIYYSQIVNDFQKGDIAEGYSVSREKKESFPLTVTSAQKNPTAFYLCASSTLGTGDEETQYFGPGTRLLVL.

Only a few counts were recorded for this clone. The V call is TRBV5-1, the J call TRBJ2-7; 10 bases are shared with TRBD2. The CDR3 totals 15 residues. V dropped 4 bases and J dropped 1; count of bases not matched to a gene: 5. Germline CDR1 and CDR2: SGHRS and YFSETQ. This chain's CDR3 is CASSTLAGSSYEQYF. Here the CDR3 DNA reads TGCGCCAGCAGCACACTAGCGGGGAGTTCCTACGAGCAGTACTTC.

In its sample, this clone was seen a few times. The rearrangement joins TRBV6-5 to TRBJ2-7; the D gene is possibly TRBD2 (7 bases). This CDR3 has 14 amino acids. Trimming took off 0 bases at V and 4 bases at J, with 10 bases between the two ends. Germline CDR1 reads MNHEY; CDR2 reads SVGAGI. CDR3 sequence reads: CASSYSEGGYEQYF. CDR3 nucleotides: TGTGCCAGCAGTTACTCGGAGGGGGGGTACGAGCAGTACTTC.

Comments on this clone: In this CDR3 the conserved last residue, phenylalanine or tryptophan, is missing, so a read error is likely. This sequence joins TRBV19 and TRBJ2-3; D is undetermined. Germline lookup yields CDR1 LNHDA and CDR2 SQIVND (reference sequence). The CDR3 has 12 residues. V lost 4 bases and J lost 1, with 3 bases in between. The CDR3 loop is CASSTGTDTQYL. The CDR3 DNA follows: TGTGCCAGTAGTACAGGCACAGATACGCAGTATCTT.

This clone was observed a few times. The chain combines TRBV5-1 with TRBJ2-5, with 9 positions matching TRBD2. With 7 bases clipped from V and 4 bases from J, the junction kept 11 bases outside the gene matches. The CDR3 is 15 amino acids. Germline V gene sequence: CDR1 SGHRS, CDR2 YFSETQ. In DNA form, the CDR3 reads TGCGCCAGCTCGAAGACGCGGGGGGGAACAGAGACCCAGTACTTC. Translation gives CASSKTRGGTETQYF.

The V and J genes are TRBV7-3 and TRBJ1-2; 11 positions agree with TRBD1. CDR1 and CDR2 from the germline V gene are SGHTA and FQGTGA. After removal of 0 bases from V and 7 bases from J, the junction contained 1 base not matched to a gene. This CDR3 has 14 amino acids. The CDR3 is CASSLTGTGGGYTF. The CDR3 DNA reads as TGTGCCAGCAGCTTAACCGGGACAGGGGGTGGCTACACCTTC. Full variable domain (missing parts from reference TRBV7-3 and TRBJ1-2): GAGVSQTPSNKVTEKGKYVELRCDPISGHTALYWYRQSLGQGPEFLIYFQGTGAADDSGLPNDRFFAVRPEGSVSTLKIQRTERGDSAVYLCASSLTGTGGGYTFGSGTRLTVV.

To note about this clone: The junction does not match germline at one end; this may be a read error. The chain has TRBV6-5 and TRBJ2-7, with D possibly TRBD2 on 6 matching bases. This CDR3 region has 13 residues. Germline CDR1 MNHEY, CDR2 SVGAGI. CDR3 sequence: CVSGSGWGVEQYF. The DNA for the CDR3 is TGTGTCAGCGGGTCAGGGTGGGGTGTCGAGCAGTACTTC.

The chain carries TRBV2 and TRBJ1-5; possibly TRBD1 for D (5 bases). The CDR3 length is 13 residues. V lost 5 bases and J 4 bases, leaving 9 bases between the germline ends. Germline V lookup: CDR1 SNHLY, CDR2 FYNNEI. CDR3 nucleotides: TGTGCCAGCAGTAGACAGTTGAATCAGCCCCAGCATTTT. Amino acids: CASSRQLNQPQHF.

The V gene is TRBV18, the J gene TRBJ1-2; D call uncertain. Per the germline V gene, CDR1 is KGHSH and CDR2 is LQKENI. The CDR3 is made up of 15 amino acids. Trimming cost V 0 bases and J 4 bases, with 12 bases left between them. CDR3 amino acids: CASSPPSHLGYGYTF. The CDR3 bases are TGTGCCAGCTCACCACCTTCTCATCTCGGCTATGGCTACACCTTC. Full variable domain (outside the CDR3, taken from reference TRBV18 and TRBJ1-2): NAGVMQNPRHLVRRRGQEARLRCSPMKGHSHVYWYRQLPEEGLKFMVYLQKENIIDESGMPKERFSAEFPKEGPSILRIQQVVRGDSAAYFCASSPPSHLGYGYTFGSGTRLTVV.